This passage covers 26 T cell receptor beta chains from one sample sequenced in a study of neurological immune-mediated disorders (dated by TCRdb to the late 2010s). Library generation was performed with 5' RACE. Sequenced using an Illumina HiSeq 2500. TCRdb reprocessing: public reads trimmed at Q25 with fastp, clones called with MiXCR, in-frame beta chains kept. Entries that share a CDR3 protein sequence are merged under the most common genes and DNA. The sample table lists some 77,000 distinct CDR3 sequences, 9.4% of them with a count of one. About 1.7% of the sample comes from the top ten. Sequencing input: PBMCs. These receptors all come from a man between 50 and 59 years old in good health.

This clonotype appeared many times. The gene calls are TRBV7-2 and TRBJ2-7, with D possibly matching TRBD2 (7 bases). In germline, CDR1 is SGHTA, CDR2 FQGNSA. V lost 5 bases to trimming and J lost 0 bases, with 20 bases between them. This CDR3 is 17 amino acids long. CDR3 in DNA: TGTGCCAGCAGCCGACGCTTGGGGGGGGCAGGCTCCTACGAGCAGTACTTC. Translating gives CASSRRLGGAGSYEQYF.

This clonotype was counted at least ten times. The CDR3 DNA reads TGCGCCAGCAGCCCAGGACAGGGAAAAACAGATACGCAGTATTTT. Its protein is CASSPGQGKTDTQYF. This chain links TRBV5-1 with TRBJ2-3, with 8 bases that match TRBD1. J was trimmed by 3 bases and V by 4 bases; bases with no gene match: 7. This CDR3 has 15 residues. CDR1 and CDR2 (germline): SGHRS, YFSETQ.

With respect to this clonotype: The junction shows a germline mismatch at one end, possibly a read error. The V gene is TRBV6-2 or TRBV6-3, the J gene TRBJ2-6, with TRBD1 identical over 7 bases. This CDR3 contains 15 residues. CDR1 and CDR2 from the germline V gene are MNHEY and SVGEGT. This CDR3 reads CATGAGTAGAKVLTF. The CDR3 DNA reads TGTGCCACCGGAGCAGGGACAGCTGGGGCCAAAGTCCTGACTTTC.

This clonotype was recorded at least ten times. This chain connects TRBV10-3 to TRBJ1-1; 8 bases line up with TRBD1. Germline V lookup: CDR1 ENHRY, CDR2 SYGVKD. The CDR3 has 14 amino acids. V lost 3 bases to trimming and J lost 4 bases; unmatched junction nucleotides: 4. The CDR3 loop reads CAISEGQGGTEAFF. Here the CDR3 DNA reads TGTGCCATCAGTGAAGGACAGGGTGGCACTGAAGCTTTCTTT.

Ten or more counts support this clonotype. The chain employs TRBV28 and TRBJ1-5; D gene unclear. The CDR3 consists of 13 residues. Germline values: CDR1 MDHEN, CDR2 SYDVKM. Trimming shortened V by 11 bases and J by 3 bases, and 14 bases separated the two germline ends. CDR3 DNA: TGTGCCGGCTGTCGGACGAACAATCAGCCCCAGCATTTT. This codes for CAGCRTNNQPQHF. The complete variable domain, with remaining parts taken from reference TRBV28 and TRBJ1-5, reads DVKVTQSSRYLVKRTGEKVFLECVQDMDHENMFWYRQDPGLGLRLIYFSYDVKMKEKGDIPEGYSVSREKKERFSLILESASTNQTSMYLCAGCRTNNQPQHFGDGTRLSIL.

This clonotype was seen ten or more times. J is TRBJ2-1 and V is TRBV6-2 or TRBV6-3; D remains unclear. The germline gives CDR1 MNHEY, CDR2 SVGEGT. There are 16 residues in the CDR3. V lost 2 bases, J lost 0 bases, and 11 bases lay in between. The CDR3 region has the DNA TGTGCCAGCAGTTACCCAGCGACGAGCTCCTACAATGAGCAGTTCTTC. Residues: CASSYPATSSYNEQFF.

This clonotype came up many times. The J gene is TRBJ2-7, the V gene TRBV7-2, with D tentatively TRBD1 or TRBD2 (5 bases each). Trimming removed 5 bases at V and 3 bases at J, with 17 bases between. Germline V lookup: CDR1 SGHTA, CDR2 FQGNSA. The CDR3 sequence is 15 residues long. CDR3 nucleotides: TGTGCCAGCAGCCCCAATGGGGGAGTTAACTACGAGCAGTACTTC. Protein: CASSPNGGVNYEQYF.

This clonotype came up many times. The rearrangement uses TRBV24-1 and TRBJ2-4; TRBD1 matches 11 bases. V gave up 2 bases and J gave up 8 bases; unmatched junction bases: 7. The CDR3 length is 16 residues. Germline V gives CDR1 KGHDR, CDR2 SFDVKD. CDR3 loop: CATSDSPGTGGDIQYF. The DNA of the CDR3 is TGTGCCACCAGTGATTCCCCCGGGACAGGGGGGGACATTCAGTACTTC.

This clonotype has ten or more counts. The rearrangement joins TRBV7-2 to TRBJ2-1, with D hard to call. The CDR3 spans 15 residues. Trimming pared 0 bases from V and 4 bases from J, leaving 10 bases between. Germline CDR1 is SGHTA and CDR2 is FQGNSA. This CDR3 is CASSLAPSLYNEQFF. CDR3 nucleotide sequence: TGTGCCAGCAGCTTAGCTCCCTCCCTATACAATGAGCAGTTCTTC.

This clonotype has ten or more counts. The chain employs TRBV6-2 or TRBV6-3 and TRBJ1-2; D gene uncertain. V lost 5 bases, J lost 8 bases, and 9 bases lay in between. Germline V gives CDR1 MNHEY, CDR2 SVGEGT. The CDR3 has 11 amino acids. CDR3 sequence (DNA): TGTGCCAGCAGTCGTAGTGTCGGCTACACCTTC. Translating gives CASSRSVGYTF.

This rearrangement joins TRBV28 to TRBJ2-7; TRBD1 is a possible D gene (5 bases). Trimming removed 6 bases at V and 3 bases at J, with 18 bases between. Germline V gene data show CDR1 as MDHEN and CDR2 as SYDVKM. This CDR3 has 15 amino acids. CDR3 in amino acids: CASSPLDTASYEQYF. CDR3 in DNA: TGTGCCAGCAGCCCCCTGGACACGGCAAGCTACGAGCAGTACTTC.

Many counts were recorded for this clonotype. This chain links TRBV3-1 with TRBJ2-2; 9 nucleotides align to TRBD2. The length of the CDR3 is 17 residues. Germline V gene lookup returns CDR1 LGHDT and CDR2 YNNKEL (reference sequence). V lost 3 bases, J lost 8 bases, and 13 bases stayed unmatched. CDR3 DNA sequence: TGTGCCAGCAGCCACTATAGAGCGGGGGGCCGAGGAGGGGAGCTGTTTTTT. The encoded protein is CASSHYRAGGRGGELFF.

Note on this clonotype: This may be a read error: a much more frequent sequence differs by one nucleotide. This chain connects TRBV11-3 to TRBJ2-7; D unclear. CDR3 length: 13 amino acids. Germline loops: CDR1 SGHNT, CDR2 YENEEA. The CDR3 spells CAISLALTYEQYF. The CDR3 region has the DNA TGTGCCATCAGCTTAGCTCTCACCTACGAGCAGTACTTC.

This clonotype was seen ten or more times. The rearrangement uses TRBV27 and TRBJ2-1, with 7 bases matching TRBD2. With V trimmed by 8 bases and J by 7 bases, 14 bases remained unmatched. The CDR3 extends over 15 amino acids. From germline, CDR1 is MNHEY and CDR2 SMNVEV (reference sequence). The DNA of the CDR3 is TGTGCCAGCCTGGGAAGAGGGAGGGCCGGGAATGAGCAGTTCTTC. Translating gives CASLGRGRAGNEQFF.

This clonotype was counted ten times or more. This rearrangement joins TRBV25-1 to TRBJ2-7, with D maybe TRBD1 (6 bases). Trimming took 1 base from V and 6 from J, leaving 19 bases between them. In germline, CDR1 is MGHDK, CDR2 SYGVNS. This CDR3 is 16 amino acids long. CDR3 sequence reads: CASSEFFLGKGGEQYF. For the CDR3, the DNA is TGTGCCAGCAGTGAATTTTTCTTGGGTAAAGGGGGCGAGCAGTACTTC.

Many counts were recorded for this clonotype. The chain uses TRBV18 and TRBJ2-7; tentatively, D is TRBD1 (6 bases). The V end lost 3 bases, the J end lost 2 bases, and 11 bases lay between the germline ends. The CDR3 covers 14 residues. Germline V gene sequence: CDR1 KGHSH, CDR2 LQKENI. The CDR3 sequence is CASSPPGTPYEQYF. The CDR3 region has the DNA TGTGCCAGCTCACCTCCTGGGACACCCTACGAGCAGTACTTC.

This clonotype was counted ten times or more. The V and J genes are TRBV9 and TRBJ2-7; maybe TRBD1 (5 bases). Germline CDR1 is SGDLS and CDR2 is YYNGEE. Trimming stripped 0 bases from V and 3 bases from J, with 13 bases between. The CDR3 is made up of 15 amino acids. The CDR3 DNA reads TGTGCCAGCAGCGTAGAGGGGTCAGCTAACTACGAGCAGTACTTC. Amino acid sequence: CASSVEGSANYEQYF.

This clonotype has at least ten counts. The rearrangement links TRBV20-1 to TRBJ2-2; D might be TRBD1 (6 bases). The germline V gene has CDR1 DFQATT and CDR2 SNEGSKA (reference sequence). The V end lost 1 base, the J end lost 4 bases, and 13 bases lay between the germline ends. The CDR3 totals 15 residues. CDR3 bases: TGCAGTGCTAGAGTAACCGGGACACCCACCGGGGAGCTGTTTTTT. It yields the protein CSARVTGTPTGELFF.

This clonotype has just a few counts. The genes are TRBV29-1 and TRBJ2-7; a possible D gene is TRBD2 (6 bases). Trimming left V 6 bases short and J 3 bases short, with 27 bases between. The length of the CDR3 is 17 residues. From germline, CDR1 is SQVTM and CDR2 ANQGSEA. The CDR3: CSVIHGREGGALYEQYF. The CDR3 DNA reads TGCAGCGTGATACACGGCAGGGAAGGAGGGGCCCTCTACGAGCAGTACTTC.

This clonotype was observed at least ten times. V is TRBV6-5 and J is TRBJ1-6; the D is unclear. CDR3 length: 17 residues. Germline V CDR1 and CDR2: MNHEY, SVGAGI. Between the trimmed V and J ends, which lost 8 bases and 0 bases, there was a span of 17 bases. CDR3 protein: CASLLWEQRSYNSPLHF. The CDR3 DNA follows: TGTGCCAGCCTACTCTGGGAACAGCGCTCCTATAATTCACCCCTCCACTTT.

This clonotype was picked up many times. The chain couples TRBV6-1 to TRBJ2-5; unclear D gene. V shed 6 bases and J shed 5 bases, with 13 bases lying between them. The CDR3 is made up of 13 amino acids. Germline assignment: CDR1 MNHNS and CDR2 SASEGT. CDR3 DNA sequence: TGTGCCAGCAGAAGGGAAACGAGGGAGACCCAGTACTTC. Protein product: CASRRETRETQYF.

The chain links TRBV18 to TRBJ1-6; 8 bases are a match to TRBD1. Losses at the gene ends were 0 bases for V and 7 bases for J; bases not matched to a gene: 2. This CDR3 has 15 residues. The V gene's germline CDR1 is KGHSH and CDR2 LQKENI. The CDR3 protein is CASSPPQGGNSPLHF. CDR3 in DNA: TGTGCCAGCTCACCACCACAGGGGGGGAATTCACCCCTCCACTTT.

This clonotype was observed a few times. A much more abundant neighbour one base away suggests this may be a read error. This chain connects TRBV18 to TRBJ1-2; 9 bases are shared with TRBD1. Germline V lookup: CDR1 KGHSH, CDR2 LQKENI. CDR3 length: 13 amino acids. The CDR3 reads CVSSPRQGDGYTF. The CDR3 DNA reads as TGTGTCAGCTCACCACGACAGGGGGATGGCTACACCTTC.

This clonotype appeared a few times. The CDR3 sequence is CASSLTISSSYNEQFF. DNA of the CDR3: TGTGCCAGCAGTTTGACTATCTCTAGCTCCTACAATGAGCAGTTCTTC. The gene calls are TRBV28 and TRBJ2-1, with D perhaps TRBD2 (5 bases). This CDR3 spans 16 amino acids. V gave up 3 bases and J gave up 0 bases, with 12 bases separating them. Germline loops: CDR1 MDHEN, CDR2 SYDVKM.

This clonotype was seen at least ten times. The rearrangement links TRBV10-3 to TRBJ2-3; D unclear. The CDR3 runs to 13 residues. Deletions cut 6 bases from V and 4 bases from J, with 11 bases between. Germline V gene sequence: CDR1 ENHRY, CDR2 SYGVKD. CDR3 sequence: CAISPTSADTQYF. CDR3 nucleotide sequence: TGTGCCATCAGCCCCACGTCCGCAGATACGCAGTATTTT.

This clonotype appeared many times. The chain is built from TRBV4-1 and TRBJ2-1; no reliable D call. V lost 0 bases to trimming and J lost 7 bases, with 13 bases between them. Germline values: CDR1 MGHRA, CDR2 YSYEKL. This CDR3 region has 15 residues. CDR3 residues: CASSQDRGKGNEQFF. CDR3 coding DNA: TGCGCCAGCAGCCAAGACCGCGGAAAAGGGAATGAGCAGTTCTTC.